The rows below give T cell receptor beta chains drawn from one sample of a study of T cell responses to AZD1222 COVID-19 vaccine. Data came from immunoSEQ multiplex PCR; TCRdb stores just in-frame clones and leaves some out. The sample holds some 150,000 clones, approximately 88% seen once. Sequenced material: peripheral blood, taken 28 days after the second dose of the MenACWY control vaccine. These receptors came from an adult who received the MenACWY meningococcal vaccine as a control. CDR3s include the opening cysteine and the closing phenylalanine or tryptophan. A D gene is named only where the DNA matches it firmly. Clone size is not always given. Where it is, it says once, few, many or a class for expanded clones.

>TRBJ2-5|TRBV15|TRBD2|.
CATSRELAGVQETQYF
TGTGCCACCAGCAGAGAACTAGCGGGGGTGCAAGAGACCCAGTACTTC
>TRBJ1-1|TRBV5-1|TRBD1|.
CASSQDRGLNEAFF
TGCGCCAGCAGCCAGGACAGGGGGCTGAATGAAGCTTTCTTT
>TRBJ1-1|TRBV4-1|TRBD1|.
CASSQEQGRGNTEAFF
TGCGCCAGCAGCCAAGAACAGGGGCGGGGTAACACTGAAGCTTTCTTT
>TRBJ2-3|TRBV2|TRBD1|.
CASRRPTGVYTDTQYF
TGTGCCAGCAGACGCCCGACAGGGGTTTACACAGATACGCAGTATTTT
>TRBJ1-3|TRBV19|.|.
CASSSSFGNTIYF
TGTGCCAGTAGCTCGAGTTTTGGAAACACCATATATTTT
>TRBJ2-1|TRBV7-2|.|.
CASSLIAPGGNEQFF
TGTGCCAGCAGCTTAATCGCCCCCGGCGGCAATGAGCAGTTCTTC
>TRBJ1-5|TRBV7-3|.|.
CASSLSLGEPQHF
TGTGCCAGCAGCTTATCCCTAGGGGAACCCCAGCATTTT
>TRBJ2-2|TRBV30|.|.
CAWNAQFTGELFF
TGTGCCTGGAACGCGCAGTTCACCGGGGAGCTGTTTTTT
>TRBJ1-4|TRBV7-9|TRBD1|.
CASSSDRTVEKLFF
TGTGCCAGCAGCTCGGACAGGACGGTGGAAAAACTGTTTTTT
>TRBJ1-2|TRBV28|.|.
CASRSAGTSYGYTF
TGTGCCAGCAGATCCGCCGGGACGTCCTATGGCTACACCTTC
>TRBJ2-5|TRBV4-3|TRBD2|once
CASSQVLAGETQYF
TGCGCCAGCAGCCAAGTGCTAGCGGGGGAGACCCAGTACTTC
>TRBJ2-5|TRBV4-3|.|.
CASSQDRLDREYF
TGCGCCAGCAGCCAAGATCGTCTGGACCGGGAGTACTTC
>TRBJ2-7|TRBV27|TRBD2|.
CASSLAGALGNYEQYF
TGTGCCAGCAGTCTAGCGGGAGCCCTGGGAAACTACGAGCAGTACTTC
>TRBJ1-5|TRBV6-6|.|.
CASRGGLGSNQPQHF
TGTGCCAGCAGGGGGGGATTGGGTAGCAATCAGCCCCAGCATTTT
>TRBJ2-7|TRBV5-1|.|.
CASSLGTAASEQYF
TGCGCCAGCAGCTTGGGTACAGCCGCCAGCGAGCAGTACTTC
>TRBJ2-1|TRBV16|.|.
CASSQGVYNEQFF
TGTGCCAGCAGCCAAGGAGTATACAATGAGCAGTTCTTC
>TRBJ1-1|TRBV5-1|.|.
CASSLEENTEAFF
TGCGCCAGCAGCTTGGAGGAGAACACTGAAGCTTTCTTT
>TRBJ1-1|TRBV6-2/TRBV6-3|.|.
CASSYSTVSAEAFF
TGTGCCAGCAGTTACTCGACAGTTAGCGCTGAAGCTTTCTTT
>TRBJ1-1|TRBV7-2|.|.
CASSRQTGENTEAFF
TGTGCCAGCAGCCGCCAAACCGGGGAGAACACTGAAGCTTTCTTT
>TRBJ2-1|TRBV5-4|.|.
CASSLGQLSSYNEQFF
TGTGCCAGCAGCTTAGGCCAATTAAGCTCCTACAATGAGCAGTTCTTC
>TRBJ2-2|TRBV5-1|.|.
CASSLGHDSTGELFF
TGCGCCAGCAGCTTGGGCCATGATAGCACCGGGGAGCTGTTTTTT
>TRBJ2-7|TRBV10-3|.|.
CAIGGVSSYEQYF
TGTGCCATCGGGGGCGTTTCTTCCTACGAGCAGTACTTC
>TRBJ1-2|TRBV19|.|once
CASALRAATNGYTF
TGTGCCAGTGCCCTGCGGGCAGCCACCAACGGCTACACCTTC
>TRBJ1-4|TRBV5-1|TRBD1|few
CASRKGQQNEKLFF
TGCGCCAGCCGCAAGGGACAGCAGAATGAAAAACTGTTTTTT
>TRBJ2-5|TRBV7-3|.|.
CASSALGSGGPSQETQYF
TGTGCCAGCAGCGCTTTAGGTTCCGGGGGACCTTCCCAAGAGACCCAGTACTTC
>TRBJ2-1|TRBV19|.|.
CASSIGKGLPSYNEQFF
TGTGCCAGTAGTATAGGAAAGGGGCTTCCCTCCTACAATGAGCAGTTCTTC
>TRBJ1-2|TRBV6-2/TRBV6-3|TRBD1|.
CASSQPLGQVLPGYTF
TGTGCCAGCAGTCAGCCTTTGGGACAGGTGCTACCTGGCTACACCTTC
>TRBJ1-2|TRBV12-3/TRBV12-4|TRBD1|.
CASSPGTGFGYTF
TGTGCCAGCAGTCCCGGGACAGGGTTTGGCTACACCTTC
>TRBJ2-3|TRBV7-3|TRBD2|.
CASSLTGGAGGSTDTQYF
TGTGCCAGCAGCTTAACGGGTGGAGCGGGGGGTAGCACAGATACGCAGTATTTT
>TRBJ2-5|TRBV18|TRBD1|.
CASSTDRGKGETQYF
TGTGCCAGCTCAACAGACAGGGGGAAGGGGGAGACCCAGTACTTC
>TRBJ1-2|TRBV6-1|.|few
CASSEISSYGYTF
TGTGCCAGCAGTGAAATATCCAGTTATGGCTACACCTTC
>TRBJ2-2|TRBV5-6|.|.
CASSRRTGELFF
TGTGCCAGCAGCCGGCGGACCGGGGAGCTGTTTTTT
>TRBJ1-1|TRBV7-9|.|.
CASSPTVPTAEAFF
TGTGCCAGCAGTCCGACGGTCCCGACGGCTGAAGCTTTCTTT
>TRBJ2-5|TRBV28|.|.
CASSPQGRRRETQYF
TGTGCCAGCAGCCCACAGGGGAGGCGAAGAGAGACCCAGTACTTC
>TRBJ2-7|TRBV19|.|.
CASSIDPDYEQYF
TGTGCCAGTAGTATAGATCCCGACTACGAGCAGTACTTC